This note documents a single T cell receptor beta chain sequence. The clone's antigen remains unknown. Base-call qualities are not available, and no considerably larger clone is one nucleotide away. TCRbeta CDR3 regions were amplified from genomic DNA by means of the immunoSEQ Assay, a bias-controlled multiplex PCR. Per the authors' processing: Within the assay, amplification of reference gene primers was used to estimate how many nucleated cells each sample contained. To quantify the absolute abundance of each unique TCRbeta CDR3 rearrangement, sequence reads were collapsed and filtered. For each sample, productive Simpson clonality was calculated by taking the square root of Simpson's diversity index across productive rearrangements. TCRdb obtained this table from immuneACCESS and retained in-frame rearrangements with V and J assigned. These tables miss some clones; where compared with another copy, unresolved V genes account for less than half of the shortfall, and the remainder is unexplained. The V and J calls and clone size were taken over from that table, and D and trimming were inferred from the DNA. Recorded for this sample are about 50,000 clones; less than 85% of them occurred a single time. The biggest ten clones account for around a sixth of the sample.

The data originate from a study of blood T cell repertoires in COVID-19 (dated by TCRdb to the early 2020s). Background on the whole study: The collaborator samples originated in the United States, Italy and Spain and spanned the acute and convalescent phases of COVID-19. A de-identified subject ID, COVID-19 status, age in years and sex were almost always included in the sample metadata. Where HLA class I and class II types were available, the types were taken from metadata supplied by the sample provider, not from assay-based typing. The samples were drawn from the first 160 participants of the ongoing ImmuneRACE study and from 1,254 subjects provided by 6 global collaborators. The repertoires were released in a freely available public database meant as a resource for research on the immune response to SARS-CoV-2. The dataset comprised deeply sampled blood TCRbeta repertoires from subjects exposed to, actively infected with, or recovered from COVID-19. The prospective study material was composed of cDNA or gDNA derived from T cells, B-cell-depleted T cells, or PBMCs.

The germline V end is reduced by 5 bases and the J end by 2 bases; junction bases left unmatched: 3. From cysteine to phenylalanine, the CDR3 is 14 amino acids long. Only CDR3 DNA is held: 42 bases, read in frame from base 1. The germline V gene encodes CDR1 MNHEY and CDR2 SMNVEV (reference sequence). Collaborating institutions collected whole blood in K2EDTA tubes following their own protocols. For TCRbeta analysis, collaborators shipped samples in one of three forms: frozen whole blood, isolated PBMCs, or DNA extracted from either of those sample types. What the work shows at the level of the full study, not this receptor alone: How much clinical and demographic metadata was included differed by source and by participant, and the metadata was provided uncurated.

The sample taken for sequencing was peripheral blood. The V and J segments used are TRBV27 and TRBJ1-3, and TRBD1 aligns with 7 junction nucleotides. The sequence was obtained from a man between 65 and 85 years old with active COVID-19. The bases are TGTGCCAGCAGTATTACAGGGGCTGGAAACACCATATATTTT. Translated, this gives CASSITGAGNTIYF.